This T cell receptor beta chain derives from a study of T cell clonotyping in hematopoietic cell transplantation. Data came from immunoSEQ multiplex PCR; TCRdb stores just in-frame clones and leaves some out. The sample consists of 30,000 to 45,000 clones, 88% of them appearing once. Germline V gene data show CDR1 as SEHNR and CDR2 as FQNEAQ (reference sequence). This CDR3 region has 11 residues. Comment on this clone: An end of the junction does not agree with germline; a read error may underlie this.

The sequenced sample consisted of peripheral blood mononuclear cells. The sequence derives from a woman in her 40s in good health. Some clones in this sample may be carry-over from other donors' samples. The chain has TRBV7-9 and TRBJ1-5, with D unresolved. CDR3 loop: CASSGEAPLTF. The CDR3 DNA reads as TGTGCCAGCAGTGGAGAGGCCCCTTTAACTTTT.